The sequence of this T cell receptor (beta chain) was determined in a study of T cell responses to AZD1222 COVID-19 vaccine. Study overall: Samples with a second dose at about 4 or about 12 weeks were pooled together. Study-wide points: In a largely white British group with more females than males, clonal diversity was possibly underestimated.

TCRdb's table, derived via immunoSEQ multiplex PCR, lists solely in-frame clones and lacks some. Found here are around 100,000 clones, 90% of them singletons; the top ten hold about 4.8%. The CDR3 is 19 amino acids. The germline V gene encodes CDR1 SEHNR and CDR2 FQNEAQ (reference sequence). Between the trimmed V and J ends, which lost 1 base and 0 bases, there was a span of 16 bases. In the case of this clone: Its antigen is unknown.

The J gene is TRBJ2-6, the V gene TRBV7-9; maybe TRBD1 (6 bases). The clonotype was recovered from an adult in good health. Sequences were derived from peripheral blood, sampled on day 0 of AZD1222 vaccination. The CDR3 region has the DNA TGTGCCAGCAGCTTAGGTGCTATTGGACAGAGCTCTGGGGCCAACGTCCTGACTTTC. Its protein product is CASSLGAIGQSSGANVLTF.